The present T cell receptor (beta chain) was sequenced within a study of T cell repertoires in cytomegalovirus infection. Study-wide context: Shared public TCR beta signatures pointed to both CMV infection and a matching HLA type.

TCRdb redid the calling of the reads with MiXCR, one entry per CDR3 protein. In the table there are about 180,000 distinct CDR3 sequences, around an eighth of which are singletons. Findings and limits, study-wide: Pooled public TCR beta family frequency picked out CMV carriers with the relevant HLA. HLA-C-restricted, CMV-specific TCR beta clonotypes were dominant ex vivo.

Trimming shortened V by 4 bases and J by 0 bases, and 13 bases separated the two germline ends. This CDR3 comprises 15 residues. CDR1 and CDR2 from the germline V gene are SGHAT and FQDESV (reference sequence). This clonotype was detected ten times or more. Its antigen is currently unknown. The sequence derives from a human donor in good health (CMV status not recorded). Some clones in this sample may be carry-over from other donors' samples. This sequence joins TRBV11-1 and TRBJ2-7; D remains unclear. The specimen sequenced was PBMCs. The CDR3 DNA follows: TGTGCCAGCAGCTCAGGACGGGCGAGCTCCTACGAGCAGTACTTC. Translation: CASSSGRASSYEQYF.